This T cell receptor (beta chain) is from a study of Ad26.COV2.S vaccination and SARS-CoV-2 variants. Study-wide results and caveats: Relative to placebo recipients, vaccine recipients exhibited elevated spike-specific TCR breadth. Substantial post-vaccination breadth of spike-specific CD8+ and CD4+ T cell responses was reported. Whether participants received vaccine or placebo, their non-spike TCR breadth was similar.

The CDR3 length is 13 residues. Between the trimmed V and J ends, which lost 1 base and 6 bases, there was a span of 6 bases. Germline V gene data show CDR1 as SGHDN and CDR2 as FVKESK. This clone was observed once. The antigen is not known. Generated by immunoSEQ multiplex PCR, the TCRdb table keeps only in-frame clones and is missing some. The sample yields hundreds of thousands of clones, 88% seen once. Treatment noted: 15 to 20 received Ad26.COV2.S at low or high dose, single or two shots; 5 received placebo; per-sample allocation not given. The samples date from day 63 after the first vaccine or placebo injection.

The chain has TRBV14 and TRBJ2-2, with D unclear. The sequence derives from a person aged 18 to 59 who received the Ad26.COV2.S COVID-19 vaccine or a placebo. The material sequenced was peripheral blood, taken in a trial of Ad26.COV2.S vaccine versus placebo. The CDR3 bases are TGTGCCAGCAGCCAAGCTAGGTCCGGGGAGCTGTTTTTT. Translating it yields CASSQARSGELFF.